These 5 T cell receptor beta chains were all obtained from the same sample, sequenced in a study of graft-versus-host responses after intestinal transplantation. For these TCRs, the target antigens are not known. Here immunoSEQ multiplex PCR was the method, and the copy in TCRdb shows in-frame clones only, minus some. The table has 70,000 to 95,000 clones, about 93% seen once. This specimen was unstimulated CD8+ T cells sorted from spleen or lymph node cells, taken before transplant. The source of these receptors is a human donor who was the organ donor for an intestinal transplant.

The rearrangement uses TRBV11-1 and TRBJ1-2; tentative D call: TRBD1 (5 bases). CDR1 is SGHAT, CDR2 FQDESV, per germline (reference sequence). This CDR3 has 13 residues. V was cut by 5 bases and J by 3 bases, with 10 bases left in between. The CDR3 bases are TGTGCCAGCAGCATAACAGGAGACTATGGCTACACCTTC. It codes for CASSITGDYGYTF.

The rearrangement links TRBV27 to TRBJ2-1; 9 bases align to TRBD2. The CDR3 sequence is 14 residues long. Germline assignment: CDR1 MNHEY and CDR2 SMNVEV (reference sequence). Trimming removed 3 bases from V and 10 bases from J; junction bases left unmatched: 7. The CDR3: CASSFGGGAKEQFF. In DNA form, the CDR3 reads TGTGCCAGCAGTTTTGGCGGGGGGGCAAAGGAGCAGTTCTTC.

V gene TRBV11-2 combines with J gene TRBJ1-6; D gene uncertain. The germline gives CDR1 SGHAT, CDR2 FQNNGV. Trimming left V 6 bases short and J 8 bases short, with 17 bases between. The CDR3 totals 15 residues. The CDR3 nucleotides are TGTGCCAGCAGTTCCCAGGCCGAGATGCATTCACCCCTCCACTTT. It translates to CASSSQAEMHSPLHF.

The chain employs TRBV11-3 and TRBJ2-7; a weak D match, TRBD1 (6 bases). The CDR3 has 14 residues. V lost 4 bases to trimming and J lost 2 bases, with 12 bases between them. Germline loops: CDR1 SGHNT, CDR2 YENEEA. The CDR3 here is CASSSRTAPYEQYF. CDR3 nucleotides: TGTGCCAGCAGCTCCCGGACAGCCCCCTACGAGCAGTACTTC.

The chain couples TRBV7-8 to TRBJ2-1; possible D gene TRBD1, 6 bases. V dropped 5 bases and J dropped 9 bases, with 20 bases sitting between them. This CDR3 spans 15 amino acids. The germline V gene encodes CDR1 SGHVS and CDR2 FQNEAQ. The CDR3 DNA follows: TGTGCCAGCAGCATACCACAGGGAGTCCGGGTTGAGCAGTTCTTC. This translates into CASSIPQGVRVEQFF.